This TCR beta chain was profiled in a study of T cells after yellow fever vaccination. Study outcomes and limitations: The secondary T-cell response peaked on day 5, not day 15, but was weaker. Abundant clonotypes (contaminants from the bulk population) could be present in FACS-sorted repertoires. A small share of clonotypes appeared in both CD4 and CD8 compartments.

This CDR3 has 17 amino acids. V gave up 3 bases and J gave up 0 bases, with 14 bases separating them. The germline V gene has CDR1 MGHRA and CDR2 YSYEKL. The 5'RACE template-switching step produced TCR cDNA and added a universal primer site and UMIs. TCRdb re-analysed the 5' RACE reads in MiXCR, keeping a single row per CDR3 protein. The data hold about 220,000 distinct CDR3 sequences, with about 3% observed a single time. This clonotype was counted between two and nine times. The antigen is not known. This specimen was CD4+ T cells sorted from PBMCs, taken 10 days after the yellow fever booster vaccination. This TCR derives from a man aged 18 to 30 who received the YFV17D yellow fever vaccine. The rearrangement links TRBV4-1 to TRBJ2-2, with D possibly matching TRBD2 (5 bases). CDR3 bases: TGCGCCAGCAGCCAGCAGGACTTGGTTGCGAACACCGGGGAGCTGTTTTTT. This sequence encodes CASSQQDLVANTGELFF.